This entry is about one T cell receptor beta chain. The table came from immunoSEQ multiplex PCR; TCRdb's copy has only in-frame clones and leaves some out. This table has about 680,000 clones, around 89% appearing once. As to treatment: some 19 received Ad26.COV2.S at low or high dose, single or two shots; a few received placebo; per-sample allocation not given. Collection of samples fell on day 63 after the first vaccine or placebo injection. The record originates from a study of Ad26.COV2.S vaccination and SARS-CoV-2 variants. V lost 0 bases, J lost 3 bases, and 5 bases stayed unmatched. Looked up from germline, CDR1 is LGHNA and CDR2 is YNFKEQ. The CDR3 consists of 16 residues.

The sequence derives from a person between 18 and 60 years old who received the Ad26.COV2.S COVID-19 vaccine or a placebo. Sequenced material: peripheral blood, taken in a trial of Ad26.COV2.S vaccine versus placebo. The chain is built from TRBV4-2 and TRBJ2-7; the match to TRBD2 covers 10 bases. This CDR3 is CASSQDPSGSFYEQYF. DNA for the CDR3: TGTGCCAGCAGCCAAGATCCTAGCGGGAGTTTCTACGAGCAGTACTTC.